The clone carrying this TCR beta chain came up many times. TCRbeta library construction was performed incorporating unique molecular identifiers. TCRdb redid the calling of the PCR reads with MiXCR, one entry per CDR3 protein. The sample records 250,000 to 300,000 distinct CDR3 sequences, around 9.1% being singletons. The data derive from a study of T-cell reconstitution after alpha-beta-depleted transplantation in children. This CDR3 comprises 12 residues. The V end was cut by 1 base, the J end by 6 bases, with 5 bases between. The sequences come from PBMCs, collected before TCRalphabeta/CD19-depleted stem cell transplant. The origin of this receptor is a boy less than two years old with acute myeloid leukemia, due to receive a stem cell transplant. The V call is TRBV12-3 or TRBV12-4, the J call TRBJ2-3; no firm D call. The DNA of the CDR3 is TGTGCCAGCAGTTTAGAAAAGGATACGCAGTATTTT. As protein: CASSLEKDTQYF.